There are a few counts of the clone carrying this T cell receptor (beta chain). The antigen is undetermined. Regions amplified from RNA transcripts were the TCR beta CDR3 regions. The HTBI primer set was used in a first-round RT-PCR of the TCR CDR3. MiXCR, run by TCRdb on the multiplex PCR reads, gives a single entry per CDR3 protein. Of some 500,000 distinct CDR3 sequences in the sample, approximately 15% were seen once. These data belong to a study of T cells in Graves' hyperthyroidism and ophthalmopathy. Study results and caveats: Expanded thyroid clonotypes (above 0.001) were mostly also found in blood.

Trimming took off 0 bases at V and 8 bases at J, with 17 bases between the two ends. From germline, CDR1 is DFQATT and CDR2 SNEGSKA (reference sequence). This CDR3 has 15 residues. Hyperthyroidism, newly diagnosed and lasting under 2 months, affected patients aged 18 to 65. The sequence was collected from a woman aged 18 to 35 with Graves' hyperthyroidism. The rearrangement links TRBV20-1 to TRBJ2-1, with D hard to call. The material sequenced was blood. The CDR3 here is CSARDLRRLGDEQFF. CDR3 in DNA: TGCAGTGCTAGAGATTTGAGAAGGTTAGGAGATGAGCAGTTCTTC.